This TCR beta chain appears in the sequencing data of a study of OX40 agonist ivuxolimab in advanced cancers. About the research overall: Patients were given ivuxolimab, an antibody that agonizes OX40 (CD134).

Only in-frame clones appear in the TCRdb table, and some are missing; sequencing was by immunoSEQ multiplex PCR. The sample holds about 50,000 clones; more than 75% are singletons and the top ten take about 1.2%. Per germline, CDR1 SGHDN and CDR2 FVKESK. The CDR3 runs 15 residues. V was clipped by 1 base and J by 9 bases, with 13 bases between them. The sample consisted of CD4+ or CD8+ T cells sorted from blood, taken in a trial of the OX40 agonist ivuxolimab. The chain couples TRBV14 to TRBJ1-6; D call uncertain. The receptor comes from an adult with an advanced solid tumor such as melanoma, head and neck, liver or kidney cancer. The CDR3 loop reads CASSQVASWRSPLHF. As DNA, the CDR3 is TGTGCCAGCAGCCAAGTGGCGTCCTGGCGTTCACCCCTCCACTTT.